The rows below give T cell receptor beta chains drawn from one sample of a study of regulatory T cells in long-lasting Graves disease. TCRdb independently ran MiXCR on the multiplex PCR reads; one entry per CDR3 protein. The repertoire holds about 370,000 distinct CDR3 sequences, about a sixth seen once, with about a fifth in the top ten. Material: peripheral blood mononuclear cells (PBMCs), obtained at new diagnosis, from a patient treated with antithyroid drugs. These TCRs come from a female donor with Graves disease. CDR3s include the opening cysteine and the closing phenylalanine or tryptophan. Fields, in order: D gene, CDR3 length, clone size, V gene, J gene, CDR3 protein, CDR3 DNA. D genes are given only for firm matches. Clone size is not always given. Where it is, it says once, few, many or a class for expanded clones.

.	16	many	TRBV27	TRBJ2-5	CASSPLAGRGGETQYF	TGTGCCAGCAGTCCCTTGGCAGGAAGGGGCGGAGAGACCCAGTACTTC
.	17	many	TRBV20-1	TRBJ2-7	CSARDLEEESFFGEQYF	TGCAGTGCTAGAGATTTGGAGGAGGAATCCTTCTTCGGCGAGCAGTACTTC
.	14	many	TRBV9	TRBJ1-5	CASSVEADNQPQHF	TGTGCCAGCAGCGTAGAGGCTGACAATCAGCCCCAGCATTTT
.	16	few	TRBV20-1	TRBJ1-3	CSALGPKTDYGNTIYF	TGCAGTGCCCTGGGGCCTAAGACAGATTACGGAAACACCATATATTTT
.	13	many	TRBV6-4	TRBJ1-1	CASSESLNTEAFF	TGTGCCAGCAGTGAGAGTTTGAACACTGAAGCTTTCTTT
TRBD2	14	many	TRBV11-2	TRBJ2-5	CASSIWGGEETQYF	TGTGCCAGCAGCATCTGGGGGGGGGAGGAGACCCAGTACTTC
TRBD1	16	.	TRBV3-1	TRBJ1-2	CASSPLLTGGVVGYTF	TGTGCCAGCAGCCCTCTGCTTACAGGGGGCGTGGTGGGCTACACCTTC
.	15	.	TRBV5-1	TRBJ1-5	CASSLDGSGNQPQHF	TGCGCCAGCAGCTTGGACGGGTCGGGCAATCAGCCCCAGCATTTT
.	14	few	TRBV19	TRBJ1-5	CASSIIGATQPQHF	TGTGCCAGTAGTATAATAGGGGCTACTCAGCCCCAGCATTTT
.	15	many	TRBV30	TRBJ1-5	CAWGGAGLRNQPQHF	TGTGCCTGGGGCGGGGCAGGGTTAAGAAATCAGCCCCAGCATTTT
.	15	many	TRBV7-2	TRBJ2-2	CASSLSIGVAGELFF	TGTGCCAGCAGCTTATCAATAGGAGTGGCCGGGGAGCTGTTTTTT
TRBD2	17	.	TRBV15	TRBJ2-5	CATSRDTQREGQETQYF	TGTGCCACCAGCAGAGATACCCAGCGGGAGGGCCAAGAGACCCAGTACTTC
.	15	.	TRBV4-1	TRBJ1-6	CASSYAQGDNSPLHF	TGCGCCAGCAGCTATGCCCAGGGTGATAATTCACCCCTCCACTTT
.	14	few	TRBV6-2/TRBV6-3	TRBJ2-7	CASSGGGALYEQYF	TGTGCCAGCAGTGGAGGAGGAGCTTTATACGAGCAGTACTTC
.	13	few	TRBV7-2	TRBJ2-1	CASSLVGADEQFF	TGTGCCAGCAGCTTAGTAGGAGCGGATGAGCAGTTCTTC
.	13	few	TRBV20-1	TRBJ1-2	CSARLGQAYGYTF	TGCAGTGCTAGGCTGGGGCAGGCCTATGGCTACACCTTC
.	15	.	TRBV19	TRBJ2-1	CASSISLGYFGEQFF	TGTGCCAGTAGTATATCCCTCGGGTACTTTGGTGAGCAGTTCTTC
.	14	few	TRBV6-1	TRBJ1-1	CASTRPGTNTEAFF	TGTGCCAGCACACGCCCGGGAACGAACACTGAAGCTTTCTTT
TRBD2	20	many	TRBV9	TRBJ2-1	CASSVVAERLAPNHYNEQFF	TGTGCCAGCAGCGTAGTGGCGGAGAGACTAGCGCCGAACCATTACAATGAGCAGTTCTTC
.	15	.	TRBV6-4	TRBJ1-3	CASSSLTHSGNTIYF	TGTGCCAGCAGTTCCCTCACCCACTCTGGAAACACCATATATTTT
TRBD2	16	many	TRBV5-6	TRBJ2-3	CASSLDVGGDTDTQYF	TGTGCCAGCAGCTTGGATGTGGGGGGGGACACAGATACGCAGTATTTT
TRBD1	16	few	TRBV3-1	TRBJ2-5	CASSETGTGAGETQYF	TGTGCCAGCAGCGAAACCGGGACAGGGGCGGGAGAGACCCAGTACTTC
.	16	many	TRBV19	TRBJ2-7	CASSMKASGPHYEQYF	TGTGCCAGTAGTATGAAGGCCAGCGGGCCCCACTACGAGCAGTACTTC
.	14	.	TRBV6-5	TRBJ2-2	CASSFSMGRRALFF	TGTGCCAGCAGTTTTTCGATGGGGCGGCGGGCGCTGTTTTTT
.	15	.	TRBV4-3	TRBJ1-2	CASSQVHPGGQGYTF	TGCGCCAGCAGCCAAGTGCACCCGGGGGGGCAAGGCTACACCTTC
.	14	many	TRBV12-3/TRBV12-4	TRBJ1-1	CASSREGVDTEAFF	TGTGCCAGCAGTAGAGAGGGGGTCGACACTGAAGCTTTCTTT
TRBD1	17	.	TRBV6-2/TRBV6-3	TRBJ1-1	CASSKPGTGGLNTEAFF	TGTGCCAGCAGCAAACCCGGGACAGGGGGCTTGAACACTGAAGCTTTCTTT
.	14	many	TRBV29-1	TRBJ2-3	CSVSAGASTDTQYF	TGCAGCGTTTCTGCGGGCGCTAGCACAGATACGCAGTATTTT
TRBD1	17	many	TRBV6-1	TRBJ1-2	CASSEARGQGAPHGYTF	TGTGCCAGCAGTGAAGCCAGAGGGCAGGGGGCGCCTCATGGCTACACCTTC
.	14	many	TRBV6-2/TRBV6-3	TRBJ1-6	CASSLREYDSPLHF	TGTGCCAGCAGTTTGCGAGAGTACGATTCACCCCTCCACTTT
.	11	.	TRBV6-4	TRBJ2-5	CASSYPETQYF	TGTGCCAGCAGTTACCCCGAGACCCAGTACTTC
TRBD1	14	many	TRBV20-1	TRBJ2-5	CSARSTGGRETQYF	TGCAGTGCTCGATCAACAGGGGGCAGGGAGACCCAGTACTTC
.	13	many	TRBV12-3/TRBV12-4	TRBJ1-1	CASSLGGWTEAFF	TGTGCCAGCAGTTTAGGGGGGTGGACTGAAGCTTTCTTT
TRBD1	14	many	TRBV5-1	TRBJ1-2	CASSETGYGYGYTF	TGCGCCAGCAGCGAGACAGGGTACGGCTATGGCTACACCTTC
.	14	many	TRBV28	TRBJ2-5	CASSSRRAEETQYF	TGTGCCAGCAGTTCCCGGAGGGCGGAAGAGACCCAGTACTTC
.	18	many	TRBV12-5	TRBJ1-6	CASGLARVGSSYNSPLHF	TGTGCTAGTGGTTTGGCCCGGGTCGGGAGCTCCTATAATTCACCCCTCCACTTT
.	16	many	TRBV9	TRBJ2-7	CASSVASEGGLYEQYF	TGTGCCAGCAGCGTAGCCTCGGAGGGAGGACTCTACGAGCAGTACTTC
TRBD1	16	many	TRBV6-1	TRBJ2-2	CASSRMTGKNTGELFF	TGTGCCAGCAGTCGAATGACAGGGAAGAACACCGGGGAGCTGTTTTTT
TRBD1	14	many	TRBV6-1	TRBJ2-5	CASRPTGERETQYF	TGTGCCAGCAGACCGACAGGGGAGAGGGAGACCCAGTACTTC
TRBD2	16	.	TRBV20-1	TRBJ2-3	CSARDGLAGDTDTQYF	TGCAGTGCTAGAGATGGACTAGCGGGAGACACAGATACGCAGTATTTT
.	16	many	TRBV9	TRBJ2-2	CASSPVGPQIGGELFF	TGTGCCAGCAGCCCAGTGGGCCCCCAAATAGGGGGGGAGCTGTTTTTT
TRBD1	17	many	TRBV28	TRBJ2-3	CARSPFTGEVGTDTQYF	TGTGCCAGGAGCCCATTTACAGGGGAAGTCGGGACAGATACGCAGTATTTT
.	16	.	TRBV4-1	TRBJ2-2	CASSRRRGPHTGELFF	TGCGCCAGCAGCCGAAGAAGGGGACCCCACACCGGGGAGCTGTTTTTT
.	16	many	TRBV4-1	TRBJ1-4	CASRLFGTPSNEKLFF	TGCGCCAGCCGCCTTTTCGGGACACCAAGTAATGAAAAACTGTTTTTT
.	14	many	TRBV3-1	TRBJ1-5	CASSQDTGVQPQHF	TGTGCCAGCAGCCAAGATACGGGGGTTCAGCCCCAGCATTTT
TRBD1	16	many	TRBV9	TRBJ1-6	CASSVGDSPYNSPLHF	TGTGCCAGCAGCGTTGGGGACAGCCCCTATAATTCACCCCTCCACTTT
.	16	many	TRBV6-5	TRBJ2-3	CASSSATNVRTPVQYF	TGTGCCAGCAGTTCGGCGACAAACGTGCGGACTCCCGTCCAGTATTTT
.	13	many	TRBV5-1	TRBJ2-3	CASSTKPTDTQYF	TGCGCCAGCAGCACCAAACCCACAGATACGCAGTATTTT
TRBD1	16	many	TRBV12-3/TRBV12-4	TRBJ2-5	CASSFRLWGQQETQYF	TGTGCCAGCAGTTTTCGTTTATGGGGACAGCAAGAGACCCAGTACTTC
TRBD1	14	many	TRBV29-1	TRBJ2-2	CSAAGTGNTGELFF	TGCAGCGCAGCAGGGACAGGGAACACCGGGGAGCTGTTTTTT